The sequence of this T cell receptor beta chain was determined in a study of molecular identifiers for immune sequencing clone quantification. Preparation methods for the bulk TCR libraries were those previously described, with listed TCR primers. Each CDR3 protein is one row after TCRdb ran MiXCR on the PCR reads. The table lists 7,500 to 10,000 distinct CDR3 sequences, approximately 15% of them singletons. Libraries used roughly 18,000 to 1,100,000 sorted naive CD8 T cells and 10%, 30% or 50% RNA input. About this clonotype itself: One end of the junction is discordant with germline, which a read error may explain.

There are 15 residues in the CDR3. The germline CDR1 and CDR2 sequences are SGHTA and FQGNSA. Sequencing input: naive CD8+ T cells from blood, with Jurkat cell RNA spiked in. Subset indicated: FACS-sorted CD8+CD4-CCR7+CD45RA+ naive T cells. The genes are TRBV7-2 and TRBJ1-3; D gene unclear. The TCR comes from a human donor in good health. Some libraries in this study had Jurkat cell RNA spiked in. DNA for the CDR3: TGTGCCGGCAGCTCTGGCCCCATGAGTGGAAACACCATATATTTT. It translates to CAGSSGPMSGNTIYF.